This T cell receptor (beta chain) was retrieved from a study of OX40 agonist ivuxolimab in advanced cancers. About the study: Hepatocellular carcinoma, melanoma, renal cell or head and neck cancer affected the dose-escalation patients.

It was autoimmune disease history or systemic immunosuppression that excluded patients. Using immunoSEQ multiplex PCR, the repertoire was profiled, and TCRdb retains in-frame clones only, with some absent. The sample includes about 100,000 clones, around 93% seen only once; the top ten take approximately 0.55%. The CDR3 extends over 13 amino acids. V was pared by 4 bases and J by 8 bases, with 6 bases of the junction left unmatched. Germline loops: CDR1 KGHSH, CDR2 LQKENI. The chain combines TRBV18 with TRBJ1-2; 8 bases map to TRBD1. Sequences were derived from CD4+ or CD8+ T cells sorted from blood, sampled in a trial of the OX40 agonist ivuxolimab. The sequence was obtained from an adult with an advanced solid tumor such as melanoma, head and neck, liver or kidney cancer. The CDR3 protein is CASSLQTGEGYTF. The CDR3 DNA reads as TGTGCCAGCTCACTCCAGACAGGGGAGGGCTACACCTTC.